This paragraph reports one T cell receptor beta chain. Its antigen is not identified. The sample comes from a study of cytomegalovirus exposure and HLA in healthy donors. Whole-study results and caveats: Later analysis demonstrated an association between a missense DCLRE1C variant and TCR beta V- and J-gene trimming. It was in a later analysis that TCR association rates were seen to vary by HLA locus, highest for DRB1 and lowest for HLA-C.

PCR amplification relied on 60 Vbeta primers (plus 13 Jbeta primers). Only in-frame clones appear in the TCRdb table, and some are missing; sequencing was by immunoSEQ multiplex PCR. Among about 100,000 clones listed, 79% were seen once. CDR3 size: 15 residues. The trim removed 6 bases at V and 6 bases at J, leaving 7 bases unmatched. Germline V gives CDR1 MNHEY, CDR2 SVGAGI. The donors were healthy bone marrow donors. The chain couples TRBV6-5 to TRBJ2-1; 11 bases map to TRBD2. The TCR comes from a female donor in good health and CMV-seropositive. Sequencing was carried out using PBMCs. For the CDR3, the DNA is TGTGCCAGCAGCTCCACTAGCGGGAGTTTCAATGAGCAGTTCTTC. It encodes CASSSTSGSFNEQFF.